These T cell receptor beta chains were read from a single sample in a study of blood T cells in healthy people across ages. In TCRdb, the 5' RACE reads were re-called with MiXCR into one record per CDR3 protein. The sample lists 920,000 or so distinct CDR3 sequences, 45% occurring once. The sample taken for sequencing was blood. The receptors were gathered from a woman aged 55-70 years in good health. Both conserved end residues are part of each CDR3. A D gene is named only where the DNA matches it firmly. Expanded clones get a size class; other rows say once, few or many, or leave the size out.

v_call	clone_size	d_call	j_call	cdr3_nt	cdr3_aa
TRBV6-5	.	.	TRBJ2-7	TGTGCCAGCAGTTACGCGGATGAAACCTACGAGCAGTACTTC	CASSYADETYEQYF
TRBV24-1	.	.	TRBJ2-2	TGTGCCACCGCGGACAGTTGGGACGCGAACACCGGGGAGCTGTTTTTT	CATADSWDANTGELFF
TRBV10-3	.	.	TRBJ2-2	TGTGCCATCAGTGGTGCGGGCCGGGAATCCACCGGGGAGCTGTTTTTT	CAISGAGRESTGELFF
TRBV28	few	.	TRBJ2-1	TGTGCCAGCAGTTCGTCGACTCGTAATGAGCAGTTCTTC	CASSSSTRNEQFF
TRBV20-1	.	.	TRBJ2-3	TGCAGTGCCCGAGGACAAAGCAGGAGCCCCACAGATACGCAGTATTTT	CSARGQSRSPTDTQYF
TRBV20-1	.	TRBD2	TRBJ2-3	TGCAGTGCTAGGGGTAGTTTAGCGGGGGCTAGCACAGATACGCAGTATTTT	CSARGSLAGASTDTQYF
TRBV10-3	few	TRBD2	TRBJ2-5	TGTGCCATCAGTGAACCGACTAGCGGGAGGGCTACCCAGTACTTC	CAISEPTSGRATQYF
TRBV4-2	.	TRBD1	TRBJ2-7	TGTGCCAGCAGCCTCCAGACAGGGGGCGGCTACGAGCAGTACTTC	CASSLQTGGGYEQYF
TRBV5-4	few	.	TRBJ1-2	TGTGCCAGCAGCTGGCAGGGGAGAAGGGGCTACACCTTC	CASSWQGRRGYTF
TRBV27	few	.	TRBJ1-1	TGTGCCAGTTTCTACAACACTGAAGCTTTCTTT	CASFYNTEAFF
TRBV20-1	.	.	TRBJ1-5	TGCAGTGCTAGAGGAGGGAGTGGGAGCAATCAGCCCCAGCATTTT	CSARGGSGSNQPQHF
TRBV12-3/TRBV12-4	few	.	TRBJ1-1	TGTGCCAGCAGTTTTGCTCGGACTGAAGCTTTCTTT	CASSFARTEAFF
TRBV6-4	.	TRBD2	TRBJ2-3	TGTGCCACCAAGCGGGATAGGTGTCCTAGCACAGATACGCAGTATTTT	CATKRDRCPSTDTQYF
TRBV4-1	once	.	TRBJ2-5	TGCGCCAGCAGCCAAGGGGGGTCCCAAGAGACCCAGTACTTC	CASSQGGSQETQYF
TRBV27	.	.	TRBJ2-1	TGTGCCAGCAGCTTGAGAGAGGGCTATGAGCAGTTCTTC	CASSLREGYEQFF
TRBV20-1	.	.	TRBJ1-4	TGCAGTGCCGCGACAGAGGCTAATGAAAAACTGTTTTTT	CSAATEANEKLFF